Following are 32 T cell receptor beta chains from one sample sequenced in a study of Tregs in tolerant kidney transplant recipients. The nonmyeloablative bone marrow transplants came from related graft donors, with transient mixed chimerism. Only in-frame clones appear in the TCRdb table, and some are missing; sequencing was by immunoSEQ multiplex PCR. The repertoire holds about 81,000 clones, around nine tenths seen once, with 1.6% in the top ten. The input for sequencing was CD4+ T cells from blood (PBMCs), taken 24 months after the transplant. These receptors were taken from a human patient who received a combined kidney and bone marrow transplant. Some T cells may have come from the graft donor.

CDR3: CASSMGVQGSYGYTF. The CDR3 DNA reads as TGCGCCAGCAGCATGGGGGTACAGGGAAGCTATGGCTACACCTTC. The genes are TRBV5-1 and TRBJ1-2; the D gene is possibly TRBD1 (6 bases). Trimming took off 4 bases at V and 4 bases at J, with 17 bases between the two ends. Germline CDR1 SGHRS, CDR2 YFSETQ. This CDR3 region has 15 residues.

V usage is TRBV28 and J usage is TRBJ1-5; weak D call: TRBD1 (5 bases). The V gene's germline CDR1 is MDHEN and CDR2 SYDVKM. The CDR3 sequence is 13 residues long. V was shortened by 7 bases and J by 1 base, with 8 bases between the two germline ends. The CDR3 loop is CASTTGSNQPQHF. The CDR3 region has the DNA TGTGCCAGCACTACAGGAAGCAATCAGCCCCAGCATTTT.

The rearrangement joins TRBV5-4 to TRBJ2-7; D perhaps matches TRBD2 (5 bases). Germline CDR1 reads SGHNT; CDR2 reads YYREEE (reference sequence). With 2 bases removed from V and 3 bases from J, the gap between germline ends came to 12 bases. The CDR3 has 14 amino acids. The CDR3 DNA sequence: TGTGCCAGCAGCTTAATGAGGGAGTACTACGAGCAGTACTTC. Amino acid sequence: CASSLMREYYEQYF.

The chain has TRBV5-1 and TRBJ2-5; no clear D. The V gene lost 0 bases and the J gene lost 3 bases, with 15 bases spanning the gap. Germline V CDR1 and CDR2: SGHRS, YFSETQ. This CDR3 region has 16 residues. Written as DNA, the CDR3 is TGCGCCAGCAGCTTGGCCCCGAACAGTTGGGAAGAGACCCAGTACTTC. Encoded protein: CASSLAPNSWEETQYF.

The chain links TRBV6-5 to TRBJ2-7, with 9 bases aligning to TRBD1. The CDR3 sequence is 14 residues long. The germline V gene has CDR1 MNHEY and CDR2 SVGAGI. J lost 6 bases, V lost 8 bases, and 11 bases had no gene match. The CDR3 DNA reads TGTGCCAGCCGACGTACAGGGGGCCGAGGCGAGCAGTACTTC. As protein: CASRRTGGRGEQYF.

The chain uses TRBV18 and TRBJ1-2; 7 bases map to TRBD1. V shed 3 bases, J shed 2 bases, and the junction held 12 bases outside the gene matches. CDR3 length: 17 amino acids. The germline V gene encodes CDR1 KGHSH and CDR2 LQKENI. The CDR3 is CASSPGQAALQNYGYTF. Written as DNA, the CDR3 is TGTGCCAGCTCACCCGGACAGGCGGCCCTCCAAAACTATGGCTACACCTTC.

The chain employs TRBV7-8 and TRBJ2-6; a weak D match, TRBD2 (6 bases). The CDR3 runs 21 residues. The germline CDR1 and CDR2 sequences are SGHVS and FQNEAQ. V was shortened by 0 bases and J by 2 bases, with 23 bases between the two germline ends. The CDR3 coding sequence is TGTGCCAGCAGCTTAGCCAAGGCGCCCGGGGAGGTGGCTGCTGGGGCCAACGTCCTGACTTTC. Translated, it gives CASSLAKAPGEVAAGANVLTF. The whole variable domain, filled in from reference TRBV7-8 and TRBJ2-6, reads GAGVSQSPRYKVAKRGQDVALRCDPISGHVSLFWYQQALGQGPEFLTYFQNEAQLDKSGLPSDRFFAERPEGSVSTLKIQRTQQEDSAVYLCASSLAKAPGEVAAGANVLTFGAGSRLTVL.

With respect to this clone: The identical CDR3 is also encoded by other nucleotide sequences in the sample. The chain joins TRBV7-2 to TRBJ2-7; D perhaps matches TRBD1 (5 bases). Per germline, CDR1 SGHTA and CDR2 FQGNSA. The CDR3 covers 14 residues. V was shortened by 1 base and J by 2 bases, with 9 bases between the two germline ends. CDR3 sequence reads: CASSLDRFPYEQYF. The DNA of the CDR3 is TGTGCCAGCAGCTTAGACAGGTTTCCCTACGAGCAGTACTTC.

The J gene is TRBJ2-5, the V gene TRBV5-1; possible D gene TRBD2, 5 bases. V lost 3 bases and J 0 bases, leaving 9 bases between the germline ends. The CDR3 covers 14 residues. CDR1 and CDR2 (germline): SGHRS, YFSETQ. The CDR3 loop reads CASSSRGYQETQYF. As DNA, the CDR3 is TGCGCCAGCAGCTCCCGGGGATACCAAGAGACCCAGTACTTC.

V and J are TRBV4-3 and TRBJ2-3; 7 positions agree with TRBD2. In germline, CDR1 is LGHNA, CDR2 YSLEER. The CDR3 covers 17 residues. The trim removed 0 bases at V and 5 bases at J, leaving 11 bases unmatched. CDR3 in DNA: TGCGCCAGCAGCCAAGATAGGAGGGGCCCGGGGGGAGATACGCAGTATTTT. It encodes CASSQDRRGPGGDTQYF.

V usage is TRBV5-4 and J usage is TRBJ2-3, with TRBD2 identical over 8 bases. This CDR3 spans 14 amino acids. The trim removed 4 bases at V and 0 bases at J, leaving 1 base unmatched. Germline V lookup: CDR1 SGHNT, CDR2 YYREEE (reference sequence). The CDR3 DNA sequence: TGTGCCAGCAGCCGGGAGGGAAGCACAGATACGCAGTATTTT. It translates to CASSREGSTDTQYF.

The genes are TRBV11-3 and TRBJ2-2; D is possibly TRBD2 (6 bases). With 3 bases removed from V and 1 base from J, the gap between germline ends came to 9 bases. The CDR3 has 15 residues. Germline V lookup: CDR1 SGHNT, CDR2 YENEEA. CDR3 bases: TGTGCCAGCAGCTTGGGGGGAGGGAACACCGGGGAGCTGTTTTTT. It yields the protein CASSLGGGNTGELFF.

The V call is TRBV7-3, the J call TRBJ2-3, with 7 bases fitting TRBD2. Trimming cost V 5 bases and J 2 bases; bases outside gene matches: 13. The CDR3 sequence is 17 residues long. Germline assignment: CDR1 SGHTA and CDR2 FQGTGA. For the CDR3, the DNA is TGTGCCAGCAGCCAATATACTAGCGCAGGCTACACAGATACGCAGTATTTT. It encodes CASSQYTSAGYTDTQYF.

The rearrangement uses TRBV5-1 and TRBJ1-5, with TRBD1 identical over 9 bases. From germline, CDR1 is SGHRS and CDR2 YFSETQ. Trimming removed 0 bases from V and 4 bases from J; junction bases left unmatched: 5. The CDR3 runs to 16 residues. This CDR3 reads CASSLGDRDGNQPQHF. The CDR3 nucleotides read TGCGCCAGCAGCTTGGGGGACAGGGATGGGAATCAGCCCCAGCATTTT.

The chain employs TRBV28 and TRBJ1-1, with 7 bases fitting TRBD1. V lost 4 bases, J lost 6 bases, and 11 bases stayed unmatched. The CDR3 length is 15 residues. CDR1 MDHEN and CDR2 SYDVKM come from the germline V gene. Here the CDR3 DNA reads TGTGCCAGCAGTTCAAGACAGGGAAGAAGGGCTGAAGCTTTCTTT. Protein: CASSSRQGRRAEAFF.

The chain combines TRBV4-3 with TRBJ1-2, with D maybe TRBD1 (5 bases). The ends were cut back, 1 base at V and 5 bases at J, with 8 bases in the middle. Germline CDR1 LGHNA, CDR2 YSLEER. The CDR3 length is 13 residues. The CDR3 sequence is CASSQGRGYGYTF. The CDR3, as DNA: TGCGCCAGCAGCCAAGGGCGGGGGTATGGCTACACCTTC.

The CDR3 nucleotides are TGTGCTAGTGGTTTGGTACTAGCGGGAGAGGTCGAGCAGTACTTC. This translates into CASGLVLAGEVEQYF. This chain joins TRBV12-5 and TRBJ2-7; 11 bases fit TRBD2. J gave up 6 bases and V 0 bases, and 4 bases lay outside the gene matches. This CDR3 has 15 amino acids. Germline lookup yields CDR1 LGHNT and CDR2 FRNRAP.

V and J are TRBV5-4 and TRBJ2-7; 9 bases match TRBD2. Trimming took 4 bases from V and 5 from J; bases not matched to a gene: 7. Germline lookup yields CDR1 SGHNT and CDR2 YYREEE (reference sequence). The CDR3 loop spans 14 amino acids. The CDR3 sequence is CASSPGLARHEQYF. DNA for the CDR3: TGTGCCAGCAGCCCCGGACTAGCGAGACACGAGCAGTACTTC.

V usage is TRBV18 and J usage is TRBJ2-3; weak D call: TRBD1 (6 bases). Between the trimmed V and J ends, which lost 6 bases and 2 bases, there was a span of 15 bases. The CDR3 consists of 15 residues. In germline, CDR1 is KGHSH, CDR2 LQKENI. For the CDR3, the DNA is TGTGCCAGCTCTTCTTCGGACAGCTACACAGATACGCAGTATTTT. It specifies CASSSSDSYTDTQYF.

The chain couples TRBV5-6 to TRBJ2-1; D is perhaps TRBD2 (5 bases). This CDR3 has 14 residues. Germline CDR1 is SGHDT and CDR2 is YYEEEE. V was clipped by 3 bases and J by 2 bases, with 9 bases between them. The chain's CDR3 is CASSYGVTYNEQFF. Here the CDR3 DNA reads TGTGCCAGCAGCTACGGGGTCACCTACAATGAGCAGTTCTTC.

This chain links TRBV27 with TRBJ1-4; 11 nucleotides line up with TRBD1. CDR3 size: 15 residues. CDR1 and CDR2 (germline): MNHEY, SMNVEV (reference sequence). Trimming cost V 6 bases and J 7 bases; bases outside gene matches: 7. The CDR3 DNA reads TGTGCCAGCAGCTCTCCGGGACAGGGGGGTGAAAAACTGTTTTTT. Protein product: CASSSPGQGGEKLFF.

The chain links TRBV5-4 to TRBJ2-6; 7 bases fit TRBD1. Germline CDR1 and CDR2: SGHNT and YYREEE (reference sequence). The CDR3 is made up of 16 amino acids. V lost 3 bases and J lost 2; bases outside the gene matches: 5. CDR3 DNA sequence: TGTGCCAGCAGCTACCCACAGGGGACTGGGGCCAACGTCCTGACTTTC. It encodes CASSYPQGTGANVLTF.

This chain connects TRBV6-1 to TRBJ2-3; TRBD2 agrees at 9 bases. Germline CDR1 reads MNHNS; CDR2 reads SASEGT. The length of the CDR3 is 14 residues. The ends lost 10 bases at V and 4 bases at J; junction bases unmatched: 9. The CDR3 loop is CATLAGKRADTQYF. In DNA form, the CDR3 reads TGTGCCACTCTAGCGGGGAAGAGAGCAGATACGCAGTATTTT.

The rearrangement joins TRBV9 to TRBJ2-2, with D possibly matching TRBD2 (5 bases). CDR3 length equals 14 residues. Trimming left V 4 bases short and J 4 bases short, with 11 bases between. Germline-derived CDR1 and CDR2 are SGDLS and YYNGEE. CDR3 bases: TGTGCCAGCAGCCTACCGCGGGCCACCGGGGAGCTGTTTTTT. Protein: CASSLPRATGELFF.

The chain joins TRBV6-6 to TRBJ1-2, with 7 bases matching TRBD1. Germline V gene data show CDR1 as MNHNY and CDR2 as SVGAGI (reference sequence). This CDR3 has 15 amino acids. V lost 0 bases, J lost 8 bases, and 9 bases stayed unmatched. This CDR3 reads CASSYSNRDSEGYTF. CDR3 nucleotide sequence: TGTGCCAGCAGTTACTCTAACCGGGACAGTGAGGGCTACACCTTC.

V gene TRBV7-2 combines with J gene TRBJ1-5, with no clear D. Germline V lookup: CDR1 SGHTA, CDR2 FQGNSA. CDR3 size: 14 residues. V gave up 5 bases and J gave up 8 bases, with 16 bases separating them. CDR3 sequence (DNA): TGTGCCAGCAGCCCCAGCTTATACGAGGAGCCCCAGCATTTT. Protein sequence: CASSPSLYEEPQHF.

The chain recombines TRBV5-1 with TRBJ2-4; TRBD2 is a possible D gene (6 bases). The CDR3 runs 15 residues. Trimming cost V 1 base and J 9 bases, with 17 bases left between them. Germline CDR1 reads SGHRS; CDR2 reads YFSETQ. CDR3 in amino acids: CASSLSLTQGGIQYF. DNA of the CDR3: TGCGCCAGCAGCTTGAGTTTGACGCAGGGAGGCATTCAGTACTTC.

This sequence joins TRBV5-6 and TRBJ1-6; perhaps TRBD1 as D (6 bases). V was shortened by 2 bases and J by 7 bases, with 19 bases between the two germline ends. The CDR3 loop spans 17 amino acids. Germline CDR1 SGHDT, CDR2 YYEEEE. CDR3 nucleotide sequence: TGTGCCAGCAGCTTAAAAGGACAGTTACCCGGGAATTCACCCCTCCACTTT. Translating it yields CASSLKGQLPGNSPLHF.

The V gene is TRBV30, the J gene TRBJ2-3; D unclear. Trimming took 0 bases from V and 6 from J, leaving 10 bases between them. Germline CDR1 and CDR2: GTSNPN and SVGIG (reference sequence). The CDR3 extends over 13 amino acids. The CDR3 spells CAWSVSRDDTQYF. The CDR3 bases are TGTGCCTGGAGTGTAAGCCGCGATGATACGCAGTATTTT.

The gene calls are TRBV6-1 and TRBJ1-2; 7 positions agree with TRBD1. Germline assignment: CDR1 MNHNS and CDR2 SASEGT. The CDR3 is 13 amino acids. The V gene end was trimmed by 6 bases and the J gene end by 2 bases; junction bases not matched to a gene: 3. The CDR3 reads CASSPGQNYGYTF. The CDR3 DNA sequence: TGTGCCAGCAGCCCGGGACAGAACTATGGCTACACCTTC.

The genes are TRBV7-3 and TRBJ2-5; TRBD2 matches at 7 bases. The V gene end was trimmed by 5 bases and the J gene end by 5 bases; junction bases not matched to a gene: 11. The CDR3 sequence is 15 residues long. Germline assignment: CDR1 SGHTA and CDR2 FQGTGA. In nucleotides, the CDR3 is TGTGCCAGCAGCGCCAGAGCGGGATTGGCGGAGACCCAGTACTTC. Its translation is CASSARAGLAETQYF.

The rearrangement uses TRBV6-5 and TRBJ1-2, with TRBD1 identical over 10 bases. From germline, CDR1 is MNHEY and CDR2 SVGAGI. The CDR3 covers 15 residues. V was clipped by 5 bases and J by 5 bases; unmatched bases: 8. The chain's CDR3 is CASSAGQGIIYGYTF. In DNA form, the CDR3 reads TGTGCCAGCAGTGCGGGACAGGGGATTATTTATGGCTACACCTTC.